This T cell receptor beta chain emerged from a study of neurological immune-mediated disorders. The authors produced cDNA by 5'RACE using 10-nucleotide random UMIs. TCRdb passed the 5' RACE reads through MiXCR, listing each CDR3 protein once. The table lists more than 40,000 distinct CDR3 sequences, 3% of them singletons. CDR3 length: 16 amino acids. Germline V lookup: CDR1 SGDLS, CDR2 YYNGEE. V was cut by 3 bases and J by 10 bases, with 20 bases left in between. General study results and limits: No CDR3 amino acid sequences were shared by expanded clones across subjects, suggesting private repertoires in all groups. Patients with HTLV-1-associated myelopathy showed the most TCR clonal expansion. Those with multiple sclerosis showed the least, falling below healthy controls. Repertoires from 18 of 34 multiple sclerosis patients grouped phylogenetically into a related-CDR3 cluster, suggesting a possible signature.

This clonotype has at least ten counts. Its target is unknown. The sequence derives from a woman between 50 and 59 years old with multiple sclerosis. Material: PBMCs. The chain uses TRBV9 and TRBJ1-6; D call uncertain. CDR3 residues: CASSENPDGFGSPLHF. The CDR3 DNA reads TGTGCCAGCAGCGAGAACCCGGACGGATTCGGGTCACCCCTCCACTTT.